This TCR beta chain was identified in a study of cytomegalovirus exposure and HLA in healthy donors. The PCR employed 60 Vbeta primers together with 13 Jbeta primers. Clones were sequenced by immunoSEQ multiplex PCR, and TCRdb holds only the in-frame ones, with some missing. The repertoire holds 100,000 to 120,000 clones, with approximately 74% as singletons. Notes on the study in general: Trimming of TCR beta V- and J-genes showed a link, identified in a later analysis, to a missense DCLRE1C variant. Specific recognition of CMV antigens was confirmed in vitro for a few chains (all CMV-associated). Some V segments, TRBV6-2 and TRBV6-3 among them, were indistinguishable and were therefore excluded. Equally common other TCR beta chains were less clonally expanded than HLA-associated ones, a later analysis found.

CDR3 length equals 15 residues. Germline V gives CDR1 SGDLS, CDR2 YYNGEE. Trimming removed 4 bases at V and 5 bases at J, with 18 bases between. Notes on this clone: The antigen remains unidentified.

The sequencing sample was made of PBMCs. The receptor was isolated from a middle-aged woman in good health and CMV-seropositive. The chain joins TRBV9 to TRBJ1-2; D is possibly TRBD1 (5 bases). In nucleotides, the CDR3 is TGTGCCAGCAGCCAAGGGGCAACCTCAATTTATGGCTACACCTTC. It translates to CASSQGATSIYGYTF.